This entry lists 7 T cell receptor beta chains sequenced from one sample in a study of regulatory T cells in long-lasting Graves disease. Time point defined: newly diagnosed GD, antithyroid drugs for less than 3 months. The TCR library was made from RNA extracted from PBMCs. To make TCR beta libraries, researchers used iRepertoire HTBI primers and Arm-PCR of CDR3 regions. TCRdb ran MiXCR on the multiplex PCR reads and lists one entry per CDR3 protein. The sample lists some 600,000 distinct CDR3 sequences, 15% to 20% occurring once. The same data also contributed to another study, on T cells in Graves' hyperthyroidism and ophthalmopathy.

The sample here was peripheral blood mononuclear cells (PBMCs), taken at new diagnosis, from a patient treated with antithyroid drugs. All receptors derive from a man between 18 and 29 years old with Graves disease.

This clonotype was seen many times. The genes are TRBV6-2 or TRBV6-3 and TRBJ2-3, with a possible D match to TRBD2 (5 bases). Germline V CDR1 and CDR2: MNHEY, SVGEGT. V was cut by 6 bases and J by 5 bases, with 15 bases left in between. The CDR3 runs 14 residues. CDR3 sequence (DNA): TGTGCCAGCAGCCCGTCTTATGAGGGAGATACGCAGTATTTT. Translation: CASSPSYEGDTQYF.

This chain connects TRBV20-1 to TRBJ2-7; no clear D. Trimming stripped 5 bases from V and 2 bases from J, with 10 bases between. Germline-derived CDR1 and CDR2 are DFQATT and SNEGSKA (reference sequence). The CDR3 has 12 residues. CDR3 nucleotides: TGCAGTGCTCCTGGTCCGCCCTACGAGCAGTACTTC. Its translation: CSAPGPPYEQYF.

This chain joins TRBV5-1 and TRBJ1-1; the D gene is possibly TRBD1 (5 bases). Trimming left V 2 bases short and J 5 bases short, with 19 bases between. The CDR3 runs 16 residues. The germline CDR1 and CDR2 sequences are SGHRS and YFSETQ. CDR3 amino acids: CASSFGVGGTRTEAFF. The CDR3 region has the DNA TGCGCCAGCAGCTTTGGGGTCGGGGGGACGAGGACTGAAGCTTTCTTT.

This clonotype has ten or more counts. V usage is TRBV5-1 and J usage is TRBJ2-1; a possible D gene is TRBD2 (5 bases). V lost 4 bases and J 4 bases, leaving 15 bases between the germline ends. The germline CDR1 and CDR2 sequences are SGHRS and YFSETQ. This CDR3 comprises 15 residues. DNA of the CDR3: TGCGCCAGCAGCCCGGGATGGGAGATTTACAATGAGCAGTTCTTC. Translation gives CASSPGWEIYNEQFF.

This clonotype was counted ten times or more. Here the CDR3 DNA reads TGTGCCAGCTCATGGGGGAACTATGGCTACACCTTC. This sequence encodes CASSWGNYGYTF. This chain uses TRBV12-3 or TRBV12-4 with TRBJ1-2; TRBD1 might be the D (5 bases). The CDR3 covers 12 residues. Deletions cut 8 bases from V and 2 bases from J, with 9 bases between.

This clonotype occurred many times. This chain links TRBV11-2 with TRBJ2-1; TRBD2 aligns across 10 bases. This CDR3 region has 18 residues. J was trimmed by 2 bases and V by 1 base; bases with no gene match: 8. Germline CDR1 and CDR2: SGHAT and FQNNGV. CDR3 sequence (DNA): TGTGCCAGCAGCTTAGTGGGGGTGGGACTAGCGACCTACAATGAGCAGTTCTTC. Translated: CASSLVGVGLATYNEQFF. The entire variable domain, with the rest obtained from reference TRBV11-2 and TRBJ2-1, is as follows: EAGVAQSPRYKIIEKRQSVAFWCNPISGHATLYWYQQILGQGPKLLIQFQNNGVVDDSQLPKDRFSAERLKGVDSTLKIQPAKLEDSAVYLCASSLVGVGLATYNEQFFGPGTRLTVL.

This clonotype was observed many times. V usage is TRBV12-3 or TRBV12-4 and J usage is TRBJ2-5; possible D gene TRBD2, 5 bases. The CDR3 is made up of 14 amino acids. The germline V and J ends were trimmed by 4 bases and 2 bases, with 11 bases remaining between them. CDR3 in amino acids: CASSSGRVQETQYF. The DNA for the CDR3 is TGTGCCAGCAGTTCCGGGCGGGTACAAGAGACCCAGTACTTC.